This TCR beta chain was sequenced during a study of early T cells in non-severe SARS-CoV-2 infection. On the study more broadly: Sequencing input comprised bulk RNA from unsorted whole blood; chain pairing was not available. Study-wide findings and caveats: Matching against VDJdb likely underestimated virus-specific expansions, favoring anti-spike CD8.

Notes on this clonotype: Its antigen is not known.

Germline values: CDR1 SNHLY, CDR2 FYNNEI. The CDR3 sequence is 14 residues long. The ends were cut back, 10 bases at V and 2 bases at J, with 18 bases in the middle. Unique molecular identifiers were affixed to single, distinct cDNA molecules. TCRdb re-derived calls from the 5' RACE reads in MiXCR, one entry per CDR3 protein. This repertoire shows 25,000 to 35,000 distinct CDR3 sequences, roughly 5.1% found once; its top ten account for 2% to 3%. The receptor was isolated from an adult who was a healthcare worker with PCR-confirmed SARS-CoV-2 infection or an uninfected control (not recorded which). Sequences were obtained from whole blood. The genes are TRBV2 and TRBJ2-7; D tentatively fits TRBD1 or TRBD2 (6 bases each). CDR3 in DNA: TGTGCCACCACTTTAGGGGGAGGACCCTACGAGCAGTACTTC. It codes for CATTLGGGPYEQYF.